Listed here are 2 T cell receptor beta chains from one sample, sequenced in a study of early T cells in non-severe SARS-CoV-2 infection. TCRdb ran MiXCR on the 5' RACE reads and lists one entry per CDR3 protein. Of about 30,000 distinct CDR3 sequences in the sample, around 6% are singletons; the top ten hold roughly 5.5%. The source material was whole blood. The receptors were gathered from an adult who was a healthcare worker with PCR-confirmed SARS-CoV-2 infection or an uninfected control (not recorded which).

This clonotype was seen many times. The CDR3 DNA sequence: TGCAGCGTTGAACGCCGAACAAGGAACACTGAAGCTTTCTTT. Its protein product is CSVERRTRNTEAFF. The chain employs TRBV29-1 and TRBJ1-1; D gene unclear. Germline V gives CDR1 SQVTM, CDR2 ANQGSEA. The CDR3 has 14 amino acids. The V gene lost 2 bases and the J gene lost 1 base, with 11 bases spanning the gap.

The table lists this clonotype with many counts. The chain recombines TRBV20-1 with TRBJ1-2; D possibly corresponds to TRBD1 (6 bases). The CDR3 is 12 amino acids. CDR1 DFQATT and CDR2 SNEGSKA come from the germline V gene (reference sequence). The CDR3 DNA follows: TGCACCCACCGGGGGGCGGGCTATGGCTACACCTTC. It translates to CTHRGAGYGYTF.